The clone carrying this T cell receptor (beta chain) has a handful of counts. Its antigen is not known. V shed 2 bases and J shed 0 bases, with 10 bases lying between them. Per germline, CDR1 MGHRA and CDR2 YSYEKL. The length of the CDR3 is 15 residues. TCRdb ran MiXCR on the reads and lists one entry per CDR3 protein. Among approximately 500,000 distinct CDR3 sequences, about 17% were seen once, and the ten largest hold roughly a quarter. This entry belongs to a study of T cell repertoires in cytomegalovirus infection. Study overall: Public TCR beta signature analysis indicated the presence of both CMV infection and matching HLA type. General study results and limits: HLA-C-restricted CMV-specific TCR beta clonotypes prevailed in the ex vivo response.

This clonotype was obtained from a human donor in good health (CMV status not recorded). Some clones in this sample may be carry-over from other donors' samples. The sequenced sample was CD8+ T cells from PBMCs. The chain uses TRBV4-1 and TRBJ1-1; no clear D. CDR3 sequence: CASSQIRRLNTEAFF. The CDR3 DNA is TGCGCCAGCAGCCAAATTCGCAGATTGAACACTGAAGCTTTCTTT.